This T cell receptor (beta chain) is drawn from a study of shared clonotypes between healthy human individuals. Healthy HIV-negative adults with no recent acute infections or vaccinations were recruited as donors. Details on this clone: Its antigen is not known.

Findings of the study overall: Investigators collected only blood, and repertoires in tissues likely differ.

CDR3 length: 12 residues. The V and J ends lost 7 bases and 5 bases respectively, with 15 bases between them. Germline CDR1 and CDR2: SQVTM and ANQGSEA. Genomic DNA per cell subset filled all wells of several immunoSEQ plates. Sorted subsets were amplified in replicate PCRs using 200 ng DNA, roughly 30,000 T cell genomes. Repertoires were generated with immunoSEQ multiplex PCR, while TCRdb's copy carries only in-frame clones and drops some. The sample records 950,000 to 1,100,000 clones, about 75% being singletons. The chain recombines TRBV29-1 with TRBJ2-7; maybe TRBD1 (5 bases). The sequence derives from a man in his late teens or twenties in good health. Sequencing input: memory CD4+ T cells sorted from blood. Documented subset: CD45RA-negative fraction. CDR3 loop: CSAGQGNHEQYF. As DNA, the CDR3 is TGCAGCGCCGGCCAGGGAAACCACGAGCAGTACTTC.